This T cell receptor (beta chain) was captured by sequencing in a study of blood T cells in healthy people across ages (dated by TCRdb to between 2015 and 2017). Background for the entire study: In model experiments, roughly one uniquely barcoded TCR beta cDNA molecule per two T cells was captured by template switching. The study measured age-related changes in TCR beta repertoire diversity using deep sequencing normalized with unique cDNA molecular identifiers. For two donors (one aged 18 to 29 and one aged 80 or older), the study analyzed two additional independent replicas of 1 million unique cDNA reads from the same blood draw. To avoid experimental bias, donors of different ages were randomly spread across the sequencing lanes. Donors were grouped into four age groups: young (average 16 years), middle-aged (less than 40), aged (around 60) and long-lived (just over 80). What the research found in general, with its limitations: Conclusive comparison of naive and antigen-experienced compartments was prevented by the profiling of bulk unsorted PBMCs. Estimates of total diversity based on one million sequenced T cells were regarded as lower bounds and as underestimates. Observed TCR beta diversity per million T cells fell roughly linearly with age, and a significant reduction was already apparent by age around 39. The long-lived group showed more naive CD4+ T cells, fewer expanded clones and increased TCR diversity than the aged group, suggesting age selection. There was a strong correlation between observed TCR beta diversity and the percentage of naive T cells measured by flow cytometry. Because donor CMV infection status was unknown, age-related changes in expanded clonotypes were potentially confounded.

Including the terminal cysteine and phenylalanine, the CDR3 comprises 19 residues. The entry retains the CDR3 DNA only, 57 bases that are in frame from base 1. Trimming removed 2 bases from V and 0 bases from J, leaving 22 bases between the germline ends. The germline V gene yields SGHRS for CDR1 and YFSETQ for CDR2. Concerning this clonotype itself: Its specific antigen is unknown. No much larger clone exists at a distance of one base, and base qualities are not known.

Library preparation used 5' RACE. The second PCR ran for about 6 to 12 cycles and used a J-beta primer mix along with a sample-barcoded 5' primer. Each TCR beta cDNA molecule received a unique molecular identifier from a template-switch 5' adaptor carrying 12 random nucleotides. At least 2.5 million CDR3-containing paired-end reads were obtained from each sample. The Mint cDNA synthesis kit, primed by a TRBC-specific oligonucleotide, was used to synthesize first-strand cDNA from all RNA. After uracil-DNA glycosylase treatment, a first 18-cycle PCR used universal primers M1SS and BC2_uni_R on all cDNA. In the source study's methods: Each sample was normalized by randomly selecting 1 million high-quality reads, each carrying a distinct molecular identifier. Reads with shared molecular identifiers were discarded instead of being binned into consensus sequences. MiTCR, run with a Q25 quality threshold and the strictest error-elimination algorithm, handled CDR3 identification, clonotype clustering and error correction. Lower-bound total TCR beta diversity was estimated with a nonparametric unseen species model using Euler transformation. TCRdb took the public reads, trimmed them with fastp at Q25, ran MiXCR for clone calling and kept in-frame beta chains. Rows with one shared CDR3 protein collapse into an entry with the most common genes and DNA. TCRdb assigned the V and J calls; the authors' analysis was not used. The sample table lists around 1,800,000 distinct CDR3 sequences, more than 35% of them with a count of one. The ten largest clones take up under 30% of the sample.

The donors were roughly 39 Caucasian individuals from Russia, aged 6 to 90 years, who were systemically healthy. Around 10 milliliters of peripheral blood were drawn from each donor into EDTA-treated Vacutainer tubes. Ficoll-Paque density-gradient centrifugation was used to isolate PBMCs, with at least 6 million obtained per sample. Trizol reagent was used to extract total RNA from the PBMCs, yielding at least 5 micrograms per sample. For every donor, an aliquot of PBMCs went through flow cytometry to measure the percentages of naive CD45RAhigh/CD27high T cells. This receptor chain uses TRBV5-1 and TRBJ2-3; no D gene is confidently identified. The TCR sequence derives from a human donor in good health. Material for sequencing was blood. The DNA reads as follows: TGCGCCAGCAGCTTAACAGATTTGCAACCCATCTCTAGCACAGATACGCAGTATTTT. This yields the protein CASSLTDLQPISSTDTQYF. The CDR3, completed at both ends by the reference TRBV5-1 and TRBJ2-3 genes, gives the full variable domain KAGVTQTPRYLIKTRGQQVTLSCSPISGHRSVSWYQQTPGQGLQFLFEYFSETQRNKGNFPGRFSGRQFSNSRSEMNVSTLELGDSALYLCASSLTDLQPISSTDTQYFGPGTRLTVL.